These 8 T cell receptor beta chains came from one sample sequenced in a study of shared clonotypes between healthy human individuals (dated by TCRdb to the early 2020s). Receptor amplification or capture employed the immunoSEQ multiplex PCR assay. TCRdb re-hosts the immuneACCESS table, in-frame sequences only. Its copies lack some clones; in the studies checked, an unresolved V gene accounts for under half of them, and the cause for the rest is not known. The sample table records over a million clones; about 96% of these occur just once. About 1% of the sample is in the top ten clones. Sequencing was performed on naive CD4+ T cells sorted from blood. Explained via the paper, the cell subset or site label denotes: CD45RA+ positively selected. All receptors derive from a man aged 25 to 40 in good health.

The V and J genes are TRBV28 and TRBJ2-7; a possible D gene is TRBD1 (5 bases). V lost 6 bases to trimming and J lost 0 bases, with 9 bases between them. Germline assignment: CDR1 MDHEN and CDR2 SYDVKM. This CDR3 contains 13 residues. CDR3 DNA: TGTGCCAGCAGCCCCCAGGGCTCCTACGAGCAGTACTTC. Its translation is CASSPQGSYEQYF.

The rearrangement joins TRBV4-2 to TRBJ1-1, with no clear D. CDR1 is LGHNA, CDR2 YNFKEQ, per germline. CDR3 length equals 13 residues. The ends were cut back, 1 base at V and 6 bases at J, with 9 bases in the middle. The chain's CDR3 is CASSQVGSAEAFF. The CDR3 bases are TGTGCCAGCAGCCAAGTTGGTAGCGCTGAAGCTTTCTTT.

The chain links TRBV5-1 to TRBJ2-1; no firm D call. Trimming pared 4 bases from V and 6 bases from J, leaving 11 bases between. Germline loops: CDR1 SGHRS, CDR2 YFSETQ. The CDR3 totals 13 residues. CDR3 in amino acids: CASSVDSANEQFF. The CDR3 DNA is TGCGCCAGCAGCGTTGACTCTGCCAATGAGCAGTTCTTC.

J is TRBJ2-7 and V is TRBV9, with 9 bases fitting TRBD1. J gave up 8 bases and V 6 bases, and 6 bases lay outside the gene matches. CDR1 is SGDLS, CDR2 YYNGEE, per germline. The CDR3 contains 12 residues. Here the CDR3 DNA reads TGTGCCAGCAACCAAGGACAGGGGAAGCAGTACTTC. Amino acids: CASNQGQGKQYF.

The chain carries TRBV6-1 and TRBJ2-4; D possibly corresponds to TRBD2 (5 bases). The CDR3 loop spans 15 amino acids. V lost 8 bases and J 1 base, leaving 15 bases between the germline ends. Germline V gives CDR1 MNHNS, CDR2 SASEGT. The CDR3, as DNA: TGTGCCAGCCGCCTAGAGGGAGCGGCCAAAAACATTCAGTACTTC. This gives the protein CASRLEGAAKNIQYF.

In DNA form, the CDR3 reads TGCGCCAGCAGTCCCATGGGAGATGAAAAACTGTTTTTT. This translates into CASSPMGDEKLFF. The chain joins TRBV5-1 to TRBJ1-4; D is unclear. The CDR3 is 13 amino acids. Trimming cost V 5 bases and J 6 bases, with 11 bases left between them. The V gene's germline CDR1 is SGHRS and CDR2 YFSETQ.

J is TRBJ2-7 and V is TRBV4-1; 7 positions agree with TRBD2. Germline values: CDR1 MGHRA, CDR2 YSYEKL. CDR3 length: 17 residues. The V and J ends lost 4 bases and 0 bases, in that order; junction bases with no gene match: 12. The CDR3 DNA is TGCGCCAGCAGCCCCGGAAGGCCAGCGGGACTCTCCTACGAGCAGTACTTC. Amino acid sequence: CASSPGRPAGLSYEQYF.

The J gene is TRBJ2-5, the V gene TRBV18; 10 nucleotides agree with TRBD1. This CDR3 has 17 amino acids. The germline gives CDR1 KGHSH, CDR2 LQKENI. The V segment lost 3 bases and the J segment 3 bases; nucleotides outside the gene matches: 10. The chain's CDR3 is CASSPRAGTGAKETQYF. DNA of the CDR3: TGTGCCAGCTCACCTAGGGCCGGGACAGGGGCGAAAGAGACCCAGTACTTC.